The TCR beta chain described here comes from a study of metastatic and nonmetastatic thyroid tumors. This clone is termed medium-sized (0.01 to 0.1%). The CDR3 is made up of 12 amino acids. Germline-derived CDR1 and CDR2 are DFQATT and SNEGSKA (reference sequence). V gave up 5 bases and J gave up 3 bases, with 8 bases separating them. Every patient underwent thyroid surgery untreated. With MiXCR, TCRdb reprocessed the PCR reads. This repertoire shows 20,000 to 25,000 clones, 24% found once; its top ten account for approximately 5.9%. The TCR comes from a female donor with papillary thyroid cancer or a benign thyroid nodule (not recorded which). Some clones in this sample may be carry-over from other donors' samples. J is TRBJ1-5 and V is TRBV20-1, with TRBD1 as a possible D gene (5 bases). Sample: tumor tissue. The CDR3 region is CSARDSNQPQHF. Written as DNA, the CDR3 is TGCAGTGCTCGGGACTCCAATCAGCCCCAGCATTTT.